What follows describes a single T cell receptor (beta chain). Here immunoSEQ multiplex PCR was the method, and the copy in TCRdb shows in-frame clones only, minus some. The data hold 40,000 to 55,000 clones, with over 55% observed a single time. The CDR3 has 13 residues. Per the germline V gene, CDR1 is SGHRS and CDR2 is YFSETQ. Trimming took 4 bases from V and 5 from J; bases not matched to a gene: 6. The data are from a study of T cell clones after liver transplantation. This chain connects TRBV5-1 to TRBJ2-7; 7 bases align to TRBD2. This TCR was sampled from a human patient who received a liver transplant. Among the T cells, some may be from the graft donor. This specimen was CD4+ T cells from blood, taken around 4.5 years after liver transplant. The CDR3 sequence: CASSPGLDHEQYF. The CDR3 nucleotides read TGCGCCAGCAGCCCTGGACTAGACCACGAGCAGTACTTC.